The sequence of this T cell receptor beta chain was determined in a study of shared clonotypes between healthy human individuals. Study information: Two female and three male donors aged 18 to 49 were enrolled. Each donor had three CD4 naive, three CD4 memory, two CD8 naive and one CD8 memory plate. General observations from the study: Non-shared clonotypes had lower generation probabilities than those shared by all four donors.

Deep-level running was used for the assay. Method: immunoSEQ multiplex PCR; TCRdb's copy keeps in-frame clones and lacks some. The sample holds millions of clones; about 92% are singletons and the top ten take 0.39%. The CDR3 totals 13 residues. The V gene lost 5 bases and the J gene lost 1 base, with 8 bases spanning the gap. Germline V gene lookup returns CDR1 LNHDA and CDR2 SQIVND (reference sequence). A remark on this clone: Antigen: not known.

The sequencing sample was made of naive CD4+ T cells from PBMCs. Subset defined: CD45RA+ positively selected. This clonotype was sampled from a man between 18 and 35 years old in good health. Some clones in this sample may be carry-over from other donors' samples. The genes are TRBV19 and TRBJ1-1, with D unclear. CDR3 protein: CASSAFRNTEAFF. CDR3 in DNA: TGTGCCAGTAGTGCTTTCAGGAACACTGAAGCTTTCTTT.